This entry lists 25 T cell receptor beta chains sequenced from one sample in a study of T-cell memory formation after mild COVID-19. Each CDR3 protein is one row after TCRdb ran MiXCR on the 5' RACE reads. This sample has 550,000 to 700,000 distinct CDR3 sequences; around 15% occur once, and the top ten carry roughly 8%. Sequencing used PBMCs or a T cell subset sorted from them (not recorded which). Receptors were obtained from an adult woman who had mild COVID-19 (a few samples of this study predate the infection). Cell type and time point are not known.

This chain uses TRBV6-1 with TRBJ2-1; D possibly corresponds to TRBD1 (6 bases). V was trimmed by 5 bases and J by 0 bases, leaving 20 bases between them. From germline, CDR1 is MNHNS and CDR2 SASEGT. CDR3 length: 18 residues. CDR3 region: CASSPRGLGAYSYNEQFF. The CDR3 DNA reads TGTGCCAGCAGTCCCCGAGGACTGGGGGCCTACTCCTACAATGAGCAGTTCTTC.

V usage is TRBV30 and J usage is TRBJ2-5; D gene ambiguous. V shed 2 bases and J shed 4 bases, with 17 bases lying between them. This CDR3 is built from 15 residues. Germline assignment: CDR1 GTSNPN and CDR2 SVGIG (reference sequence). CDR3 sequence: CAWSPPPSVRETQYF. The CDR3 bases are TGTGCCTGGAGTCCCCCCCCAAGCGTAAGAGAGACCCAGTACTTC.

This clonotype was counted only a few times. The chain couples TRBV3-1 to TRBJ1-1, with a weak D call TRBD1 (6 bases). The V end was cut by 3 bases, the J end by 0 bases, with 11 bases between. Germline V gene lookup returns CDR1 LGHDT and CDR2 YNNKEL (reference sequence). This CDR3 region has 15 residues. CDR3 sequence (DNA): TGTGCCAGCAGCCACACAGGGCTCATGAACACTGAAGCTTTCTTT. Translation: CASSHTGLMNTEAFF.

This clonotype was picked up many times. The chain couples TRBV7-9 to TRBJ2-7, with a tentative D call TRBD1 (6 bases). The CDR3 sequence is 14 residues long. Germline V CDR1 and CDR2: SEHNR, FQNEAQ (reference sequence). V lost 0 bases to trimming and J lost 2 bases, with 8 bases between them. The CDR3 DNA reads as TGTGCCAGCAGCTTAGCGGACAGTCCCTACGAGCAGTACTTC. Amino acids: CASSLADSPYEQYF.

The rearrangement joins TRBV5-4 to TRBJ1-6; a weak D match, TRBD1 (5 bases). This CDR3 is 15 amino acids long. Per the germline V gene, CDR1 is SGHNT and CDR2 is YYREEE (reference sequence). The germline V and J ends were trimmed by 4 bases and 5 bases, with 13 bases remaining between them. CDR3 sequence reads: CASSRGGSDNSPLHF. CDR3 DNA: TGTGCCAGCAGCCGTGGGGGGTCGGATAATTCACCCCTCCACTTT.

At least ten counts were recorded for this clonotype. V is TRBV6-1 and J is TRBJ1-1; perhaps TRBD1 as D (6 bases). V shed 5 bases and J shed 4 bases, with 14 bases lying between them. The CDR3 has 14 amino acids. Germline CDR1 is MNHNS and CDR2 is SASEGT. The CDR3 is CASSLGTGRTEAFF. The DNA of the CDR3 is TGTGCCAGCAGTCTTGGAACAGGGCGCACTGAAGCTTTCTTT.

The V call is TRBV19, the J call TRBJ2-5; unclear D gene. Trimming took off 7 bases at V and 4 bases at J, with 10 bases between the two ends. The CDR3 spans 12 residues. Germline V CDR1 and CDR2: LNHDA, SQIVND (reference sequence). In DNA, the CDR3 is TGTGCCAGTATTGGCAGGACAGAGACCCAGTACTTC. It is translated as CASIGRTETQYF.

The V gene is TRBV24-1, the J gene TRBJ2-7, with unresolved D. V lost 1 base and J 4 bases, leaving 4 bases between the germline ends. The CDR3 is made up of 12 amino acids. Germline assignment: CDR1 KGHDR and CDR2 SFDVKD. The CDR3 DNA is TGTGCCACCAGTGATTTTAGATACGAGCAGTACTTC. As protein: CATSDFRYEQYF.

This clonotype was recorded a few times. This chain connects TRBV2 to TRBJ1-6; D remains unclear. Deletions cut 10 bases from V and 10 bases from J, with 14 bases between. Germline V gene data show CDR1 as SNHLY and CDR2 as FYNNEI. There are 12 residues in the CDR3. This CDR3 is CAISWRESPLHF. DNA for the CDR3: TGTGCCATCTCGTGGAGGGAATCACCCCTCCACTTT. Combining the CDR3 with reference TRBV2 and TRBJ1-6 gives the whole variable domain EPEVTQTPSHQVTQMGQEVILRCVPISNHLYFYWYRQILGQKVEFLVSFYNNEISEKSEIFDDQFSVERPDGSNFTLKIRSTKLEDSAMYFCAISWRESPLHFGNGTRLTVT.

This chain links TRBV12-3 or TRBV12-4 with TRBJ1-2; the D is unclear. V lost 8 bases and J lost 3, with 7 bases in between. The CDR3 extends over 11 amino acids. CDR3 DNA: TGTGCCAGCGGGCATGACTATGGCTACACCTTC. Translating gives CASGHDYGYTF.

This clonotype was seen a few times. The chain links TRBV6-5 to TRBJ2-4, with TRBD1 matching 10 bases. From germline, CDR1 is MNHEY and CDR2 SVGAGI. The CDR3 totals 14 residues. After removal of 9 bases from V and 5 bases from J, the junction contained 7 bases not matched to a gene. CDR3 in amino acids: CASWDRGLENIQYF. For the CDR3, the DNA is TGTGCCAGTTGGGACAGGGGATTGGAAAACATTCAGTACTTC.

This clonotype was seen a few times. The chain has TRBV5-1 and TRBJ2-5; 13 bases are a match to TRBD2. In germline, CDR1 is SGHRS, CDR2 YFSETQ. The CDR3 extends over 18 amino acids. Trimming at V came to 4 bases and at J to 4 bases, leaving 13 bases not matched to a gene. The chain's CDR3 is CASSPRQPGLAGAETQYF. CDR3 coding DNA: TGCGCCAGCAGCCCGCGACAACCCGGACTAGCGGGGGCAGAGACCCAGTACTTC.

The rearrangement joins TRBV7-8 to TRBJ1-4, with TRBD1 identical over 9 bases. Germline V gene data show CDR1 as SGHVS and CDR2 as FQNEAQ. Trimming at V came to 5 bases and at J to 5 bases, leaving 6 bases not matched to a gene. This CDR3 has 15 amino acids. The CDR3 region has the DNA TGTGCCAGCAGCAACCACGGGACAGGGAATGAAAAACTGTTTTTT. Residues: CASSNHGTGNEKLFF. The complete variable domain, with remaining parts taken from reference TRBV7-8 and TRBJ1-4, reads GAGVSQSPRYKVAKRGQDVALRCDPISGHVSLFWYQQALGQGPEFLTYFQNEAQLDKSGLPSDRFFAERPEGSVSTLKIQRTQQEDSAVYLCASSNHGTGNEKLFFGSGTQLSVL.

This clonotype appeared a single time. The V gene is TRBV4-1, the J gene TRBJ1-5; D gene ambiguous. Germline V gene sequence: CDR1 MGHRA, CDR2 YSYEKL. The CDR3 has 17 residues. V was shortened by 4 bases and J by 5 bases, with 21 bases between the two germline ends. The CDR3 is CASSPDRASGGHQPQHF. CDR3 DNA sequence: TGCGCCAGCAGCCCCGACCGGGCCTCGGGAGGGCATCAGCCCCAGCATTTT.

V usage is TRBV5-1 and J usage is TRBJ2-2; 9 nucleotides match TRBD2. This CDR3 is 16 amino acids long. The germline CDR1 and CDR2 sequences are SGHRS and YFSETQ. With V trimmed by 2 bases and J by 4 bases, 6 bases remained unmatched. The CDR3 sequence is CASSFDLAGITGELFF. CDR3 coding DNA: TGCGCCAGCAGCTTTGACCTAGCGGGAATCACCGGGGAGCTGTTTTTT. Complete variable domain (other parts from reference TRBV5-1 and TRBJ2-2): KAGVTQTPRYLIKTRGQQVTLSCSPISGHRSVSWYQQTPGQGLQFLFEYFSETQRNKGNFPGRFSGRQFSNSRSEMNVSTLELGDSALYLCASSFDLAGITGELFFGEGSRLTVL.

This clonotype was observed a handful of times. V gene TRBV9 combines with J gene TRBJ2-5; TRBD1 is a possible D gene (6 bases). Germline loops: CDR1 SGDLS, CDR2 YYNGEE. The CDR3 extends over 12 amino acids. Trimming cost V 7 bases and J 6 bases, with 13 bases left between them. This chain's CDR3 is CASLGHVKTQYF. CDR3 nucleotide sequence: TGTGCCAGCCTGGGACACGTAAAGACCCAGTACTTC.

There are many counts of this clonotype. This chain joins TRBV7-9 and TRBJ2-2; 7 nucleotides agree with TRBD2. V lost 0 bases to trimming and J lost 2 bases; unmatched junction nucleotides: 3. The CDR3 covers 16 residues. The germline V gene encodes CDR1 SEHNR and CDR2 FQNEAQ (reference sequence). The CDR3 region is CASSLAGGSNTGELFF. The CDR3 nucleotides are TGTGCCAGCAGCTTAGCCGGCGGGAGTAACACCGGGGAGCTGTTTTTT.

This clonotype has more than one count but fewer than ten. The junction does not match germline at one end; this may be a read error. The chain is built from TRBV3-1 and TRBJ2-3; 7 bases fit TRBD2. Germline assignment: CDR1 LGHDT and CDR2 YNNKEL (reference sequence). This CDR3 comprises 19 residues. CDR3 sequence (DNA): TGTGCCAGAAGCCAAGATCCGGTAGCGGGCCTCACTCGCACAGATACGCAGTATTTT. It translates to CARSQDPVAGLTRTDTQYF.

The V and J genes are TRBV12-3 or TRBV12-4 and TRBJ1-1; D is unclear. Deletions cut 6 bases from V and 4 bases from J, with 21 bases between. The CDR3 has 16 amino acids. CDR3 sequence: CASSSPGRVKGTEAFF. As DNA, the CDR3 is TGTGCCAGCAGCTCCCCTGGGCGCGTGAAGGGCACTGAAGCTTTCTTT.

The table lists this clonotype with a few counts. The V call is TRBV7-2, the J call TRBJ2-3; TRBD2 matches at 7 bases. CDR3 length: 14 amino acids. The J segment lost 4 bases and the V segment lost 4 bases, leaving 5 bases of the junction unmatched. The V gene's germline CDR1 is SGHTA and CDR2 FQGNSA. Here the CDR3 reads CASSWVLASDTQYF. The DNA of the CDR3 is TGTGCCAGCAGCTGGGTACTAGCGTCAGATACGCAGTATTTT. Supplemented by reference TRBV7-2 and TRBJ2-3, the full variable domain reads GAGVSQSPSNKVTEKGKDVELRCDPISGHTALYWYRQSLGQGLEFLIYFQGNSAPDKSGLPSDRFSAERTGGSVSTLTIQRTQQEDSAVYLCASSWVLASDTQYFGPGTRLTVL.

This clonotype has a handful of counts. The rearrangement uses TRBV11-1 and TRBJ2-1; TRBD2 might be the D (5 bases). Trimming cost V 6 bases and J 5 bases, with 14 bases left between them. The CDR3 is 14 residues long. Per germline, CDR1 SGHAT and CDR2 FQDESV (reference sequence). CDR3 region: CASRPESGDNEQFF. CDR3 bases: TGTGCCAGCAGACCCGAAAGCGGCGACAATGAGCAGTTCTTC.

The chain has TRBV3-1 and TRBJ2-3, with 11 bases fitting TRBD2. The CDR3 has 18 residues. Germline V CDR1 and CDR2: LGHDT, YNNKEL (reference sequence). Trimming cost V 3 bases and J 3 bases; bases outside gene matches: 11. The DNA of the CDR3 is TGTGCCAGCAGCCAGGAAGACGTACTAGCGGGGGAAACAGATACGCAGTATTTT. Translating it yields CASSQEDVLAGETDTQYF.

V usage is TRBV6-1 and J usage is TRBJ2-7, with 12 bases identical to TRBD2. The ends lost 1 base at V and 4 bases at J; junction bases unmatched: 2. Germline CDR1 reads MNHNS; CDR2 reads SASEGT. There are 15 residues in the CDR3. CDR3 nucleotides: TGTGCCAGCAGTGAAGTAACTAGCGGGGGGTACGAGCAGTACTTC. It yields the protein CASSEVTSGGYEQYF.

This clonotype was counted a few times. V and J are TRBV15 and TRBJ1-6; D is unresolved. Germline V gene sequence: CDR1 LNHNV, CDR2 YYDKDF (reference sequence). Trimming took off 3 bases at V and 6 bases at J, with 6 bases between the two ends. This CDR3 has 13 residues. CDR3 nucleotide sequence: TGTGCCACCAGCAGGGATTCTAATTCACCCCTCCACTTT. Translated, it gives CATSRDSNSPLHF.

J is TRBJ1-1 and V is TRBV10-3; D might be TRBD1 (5 bases). CDR1 ENHRY and CDR2 SYGVKD come from the germline V gene. This CDR3 spans 14 amino acids. With 8 bases removed from V and 1 base from J, the gap between germline ends came to 14 bases. CDR3 residues: CAIGMGVTNTEAFF. In DNA, the CDR3 is TGTGCCATCGGCATGGGGGTTACGAACACTGAAGCTTTCTTT.